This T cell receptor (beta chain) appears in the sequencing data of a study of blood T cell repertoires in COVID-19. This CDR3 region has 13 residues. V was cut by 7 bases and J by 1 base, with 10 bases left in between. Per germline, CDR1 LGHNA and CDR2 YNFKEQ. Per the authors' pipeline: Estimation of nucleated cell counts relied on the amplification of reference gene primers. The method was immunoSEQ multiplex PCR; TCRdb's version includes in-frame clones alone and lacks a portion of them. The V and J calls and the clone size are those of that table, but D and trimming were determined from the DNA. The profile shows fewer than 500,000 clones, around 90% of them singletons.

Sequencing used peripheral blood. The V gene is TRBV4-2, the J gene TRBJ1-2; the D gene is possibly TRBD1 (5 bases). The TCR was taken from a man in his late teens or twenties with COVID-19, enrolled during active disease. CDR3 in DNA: TGTGCCAGCAACGCAGGGATTAACTATGGCTACACCTTC. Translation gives CASNAGINYGYTF.